The sequence of this T cell receptor (beta chain) was determined in a study of blood T cell repertoires in COVID-19. Across the study: COVID-19 samples collected from the United States, Italy and Spain covered acute and convalescent phases. The cDNA or gDNA used as material had been derived from T cells, B-cell-depleted T cells, or PBMCs.

Per the authors' pipeline: Estimates of nucleated cell counts were drawn from the amplification of reference gene primers. Using immunoSEQ multiplex PCR, the repertoire was profiled, and TCRdb retains in-frame clones only, with some absent. That table gives V, J and clone size, and the DNA gave D and trimming. The sample shows around 240,000 clones, approximately 84% of them seen only once. This receptor was obtained from a woman older than 75 with acute or convalescent COVID-19. Sequencing was done on a sample of peripheral blood.

CDR3 residues: CASSQHGGDGTDTQYF. In DNA, the CDR3 is TGCGCCAGCAGCCAACACGGGGGAGACGGGACAGATACGCAGTATTTT. The chain combines TRBV4-1 with TRBJ2-3; D perhaps matches TRBD2 (6 bases). Trimming stripped 2 bases from V and 3 bases from J, with 15 bases between. Germline assignment: CDR1 MGHRA and CDR2 YSYEKL. The CDR3 is 16 residues long.